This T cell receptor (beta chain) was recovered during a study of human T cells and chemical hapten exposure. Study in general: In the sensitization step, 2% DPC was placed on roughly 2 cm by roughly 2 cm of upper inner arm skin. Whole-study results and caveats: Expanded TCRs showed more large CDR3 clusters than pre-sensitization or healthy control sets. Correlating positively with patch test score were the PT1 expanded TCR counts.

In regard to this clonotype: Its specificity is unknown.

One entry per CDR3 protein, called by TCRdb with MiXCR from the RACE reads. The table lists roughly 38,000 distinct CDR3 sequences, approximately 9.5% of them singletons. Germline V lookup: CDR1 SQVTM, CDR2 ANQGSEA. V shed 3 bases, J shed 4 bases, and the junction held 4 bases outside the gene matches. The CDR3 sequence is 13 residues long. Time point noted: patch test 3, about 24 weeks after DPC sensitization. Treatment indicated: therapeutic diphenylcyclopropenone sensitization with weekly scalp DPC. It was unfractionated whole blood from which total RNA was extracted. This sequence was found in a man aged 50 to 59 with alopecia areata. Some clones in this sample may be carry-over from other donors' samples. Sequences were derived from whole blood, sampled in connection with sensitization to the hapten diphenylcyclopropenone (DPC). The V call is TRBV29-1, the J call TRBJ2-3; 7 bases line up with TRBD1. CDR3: CSVDHRGSDTQYF. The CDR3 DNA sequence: TGCAGCGTTGACCACAGGGGATCAGATACGCAGTATTTT.